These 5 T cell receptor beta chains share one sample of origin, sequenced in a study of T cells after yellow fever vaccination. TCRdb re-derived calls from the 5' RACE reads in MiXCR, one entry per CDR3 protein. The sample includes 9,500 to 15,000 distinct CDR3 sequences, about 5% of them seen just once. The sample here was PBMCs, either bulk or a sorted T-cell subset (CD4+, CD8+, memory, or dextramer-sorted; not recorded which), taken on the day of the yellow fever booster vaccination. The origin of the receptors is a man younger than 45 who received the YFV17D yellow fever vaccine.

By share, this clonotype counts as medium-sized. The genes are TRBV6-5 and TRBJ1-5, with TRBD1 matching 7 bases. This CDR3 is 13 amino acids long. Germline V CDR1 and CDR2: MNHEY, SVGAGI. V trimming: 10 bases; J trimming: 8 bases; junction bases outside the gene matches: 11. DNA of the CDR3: TGTGCCACCCACGACAGGGTGAGGAAGCCCCAGCATTTT. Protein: CATHDRVRKPQHF.

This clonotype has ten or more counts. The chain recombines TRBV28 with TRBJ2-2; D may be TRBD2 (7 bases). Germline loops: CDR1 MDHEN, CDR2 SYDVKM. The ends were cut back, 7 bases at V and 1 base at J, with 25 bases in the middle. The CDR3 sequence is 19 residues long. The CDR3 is CASTSLPGGKRGNTGELFF. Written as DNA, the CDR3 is TGTGCCAGCACGTCGCTCCCCGGGGGCAAGCGGGGGAACACCGGGGAGCTGTTTTTT.

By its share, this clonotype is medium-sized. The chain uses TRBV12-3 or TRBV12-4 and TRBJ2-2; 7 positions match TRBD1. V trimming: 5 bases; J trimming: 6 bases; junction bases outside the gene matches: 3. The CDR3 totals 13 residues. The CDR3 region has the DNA TGTGCCAGCAGTCCTACAGGGGCCGGGGAGCTGTTTTTT. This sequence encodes CASSPTGAGELFF.

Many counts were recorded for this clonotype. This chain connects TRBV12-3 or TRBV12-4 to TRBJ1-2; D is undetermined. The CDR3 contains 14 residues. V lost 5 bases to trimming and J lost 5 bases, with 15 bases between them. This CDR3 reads CASSPLREGYGYTF. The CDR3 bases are TGTGCCAGCAGTCCACTCCGCGAGGGATATGGCTACACCTTC.

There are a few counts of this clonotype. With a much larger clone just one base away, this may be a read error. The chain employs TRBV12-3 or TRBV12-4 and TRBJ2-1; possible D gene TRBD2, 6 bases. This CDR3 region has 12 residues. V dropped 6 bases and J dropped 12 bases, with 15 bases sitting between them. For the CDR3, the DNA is TGTGCCAGCAGGCCGTCCGGGACTGGGCAGTTCTTC. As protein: CASRPSGTGQFF.